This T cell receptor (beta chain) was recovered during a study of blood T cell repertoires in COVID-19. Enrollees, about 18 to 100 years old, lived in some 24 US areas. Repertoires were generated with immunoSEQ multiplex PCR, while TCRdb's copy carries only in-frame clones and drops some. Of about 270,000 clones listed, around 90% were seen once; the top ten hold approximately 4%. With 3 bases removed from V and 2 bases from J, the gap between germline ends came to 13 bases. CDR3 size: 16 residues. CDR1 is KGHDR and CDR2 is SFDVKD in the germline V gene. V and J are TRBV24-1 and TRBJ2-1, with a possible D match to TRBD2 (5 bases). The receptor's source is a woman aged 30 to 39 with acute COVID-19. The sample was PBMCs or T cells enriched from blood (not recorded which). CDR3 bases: TGTGCCACCAGTGATCCTCTAGCTGATCCCTACAATGAGCAGTTCTTC. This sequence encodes CATSDPLADPYNEQFF.